Sequencing of this TCR beta chain was carried out in a study of blood T cell repertoires in COVID-19. Overall study context: Whether acute or convalescent, the COVID-19 samples came from the United States, Italy and Spain. T cells, B-cell-depleted T cells, or PBMCs supplied cDNA or gDNA.

As originally analysed: The authors estimated nucleated cell counts from reference gene primer amplification. Measured with immunoSEQ multiplex PCR; TCRdb has only the in-frame clones, and not every one. V, J and clone size reflect that table, while D and trimming were determined from the DNA. Among some 360,000 clones, about 90% were seen once, and the ten largest hold about 2.3%. The germline V gene encodes CDR1 SGHTA and CDR2 FQGNSA. The CDR3 length is 14 residues. After removal of 3 bases from V and 7 bases from J, the junction contained 6 bases not matched to a gene. Enrolment of Seattle patients took place during active infection, and they were followed longitudinally.

This sequence joins TRBV7-2 and TRBJ2-1; 7 bases map to TRBD1. Material for sequencing was peripheral blood. The receptor was isolated from a woman aged 60-70 years with COVID-19, enrolled during active disease. CDR3 in DNA: TGTGCCAGCAGCTTGAACAGGGGTGTAAATGAGCAGTTCTTC. Its protein is CASSLNRGVNEQFF.